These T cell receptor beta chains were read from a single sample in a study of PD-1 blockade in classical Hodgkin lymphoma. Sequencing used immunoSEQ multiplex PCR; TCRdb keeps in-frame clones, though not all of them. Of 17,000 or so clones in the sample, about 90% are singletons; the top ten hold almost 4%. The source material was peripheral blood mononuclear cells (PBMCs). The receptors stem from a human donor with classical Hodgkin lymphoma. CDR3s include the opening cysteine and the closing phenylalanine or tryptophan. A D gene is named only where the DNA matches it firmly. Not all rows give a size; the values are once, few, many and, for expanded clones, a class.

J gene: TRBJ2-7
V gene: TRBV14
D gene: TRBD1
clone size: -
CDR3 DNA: TGTGCCAGCAGCTCAGTGGACAGGGGGTTCTCCGAGCAGTACTTC
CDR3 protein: CASSSVDRGFSEQYF

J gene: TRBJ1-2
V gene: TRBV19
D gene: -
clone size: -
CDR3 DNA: TGTGCCAGTAGTATATCGTCCCTCCGGGGCTACACCTTC
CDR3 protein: CASSISSLRGYTF

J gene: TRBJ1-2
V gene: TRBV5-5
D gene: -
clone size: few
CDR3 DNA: TGTGCCAGCAGCTTGGAGTCCAGGTATGGCTACACCTTC
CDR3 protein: CASSLESRYGYTF

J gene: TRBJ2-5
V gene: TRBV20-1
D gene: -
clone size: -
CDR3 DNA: TGCAGTGCGCTGCGGGAGACCCAGTACTTC
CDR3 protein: CSALRETQYF

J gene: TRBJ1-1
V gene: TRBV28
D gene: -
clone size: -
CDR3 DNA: TGTGCCAGCAGTTTACTCATCCAAGAAGCTTTCTTT
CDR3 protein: CASSLLIQEAFF

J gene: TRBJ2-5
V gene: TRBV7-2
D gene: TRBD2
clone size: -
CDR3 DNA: TGTGCCAGCAGCTTAGTTAGCGGGAGGCTCCAAGAGACCCAGTACTTC
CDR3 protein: CASSLVSGRLQETQYF

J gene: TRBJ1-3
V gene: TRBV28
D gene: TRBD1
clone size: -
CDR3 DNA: TGTGCCAGTACGACAGGGAGCTCTGGAAACACCATATATTTT
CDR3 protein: CASTTGSSGNTIYF

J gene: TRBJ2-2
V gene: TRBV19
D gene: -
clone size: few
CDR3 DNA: TGTGCCAGTAGACTGGACTCTAACACCGGGGAGCTGTTTTTT
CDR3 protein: CASRLDSNTGELFF

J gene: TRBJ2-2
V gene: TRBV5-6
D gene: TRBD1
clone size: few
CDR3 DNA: TGTGCCAGCAGGCAGACAGGGGGCGGGACCGGGGAGCTGTTTTTT
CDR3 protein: CASRQTGGGTGELFF

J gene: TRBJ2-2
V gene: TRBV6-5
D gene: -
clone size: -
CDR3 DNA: TGTGCCAGCAGGGGCAGGAGAGACACCGGGGAGCTGTTTTTT
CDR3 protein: CASRGRRDTGELFF

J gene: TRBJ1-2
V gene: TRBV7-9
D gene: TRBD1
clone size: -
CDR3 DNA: TGTGCCAGCAGCTTAGCGCTAGGACAGGCGCATGGCTACACCTTC
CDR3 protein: CASSLALGQAHGYTF

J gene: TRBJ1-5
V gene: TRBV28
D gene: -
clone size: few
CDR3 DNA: TGTGCCAGCAGTTCCCGTAGGGCATATAGCAATCAGCCCCAGCATTTT
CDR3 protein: CASSSRRAYSNQPQHF

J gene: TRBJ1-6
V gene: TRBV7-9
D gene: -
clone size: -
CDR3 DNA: TGTGCCAGCAGCACCACCTCTGGGGGTAATTCACCCCTCCACTTT
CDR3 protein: CASSTTSGGNSPLHF

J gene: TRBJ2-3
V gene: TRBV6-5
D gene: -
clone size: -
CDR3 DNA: TGTGCCAGCAGACGCCATGCTAGCACAGATACGCAGTATTTT
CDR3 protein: CASRRHASTDTQYF

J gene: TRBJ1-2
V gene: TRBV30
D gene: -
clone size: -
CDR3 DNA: TGTGCCTGGAGTAAGGGCCCCTATGGCTACACCTTC
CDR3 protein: CAWSKGPYGYTF

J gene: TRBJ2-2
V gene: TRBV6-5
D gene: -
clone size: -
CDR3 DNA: TGTGCCAGCAGTTACTCTGGGGTTTGGAACACCGGGGAGCTGTTTTTT
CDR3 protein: CASSYSGVWNTGELFF

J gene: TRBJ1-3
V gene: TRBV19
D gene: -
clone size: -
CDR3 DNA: TGTGCCAGTTCGCTCAGTGGGGCGGCGAGGTCTTCTGGAAACACCATATATTTT
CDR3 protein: CASSLSGAARSSGNTIYF

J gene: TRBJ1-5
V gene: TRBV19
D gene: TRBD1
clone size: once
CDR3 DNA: TGTGCCAGTACTGCCAGAGGGGGCGCCGGCAATCAGCCCCAGCATTTT
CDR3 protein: CASTARGGAGNQPQHF

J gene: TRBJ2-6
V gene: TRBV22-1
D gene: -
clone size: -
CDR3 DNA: TGTCCTGGGAGCGAATCCCGCGAACAAAGTCGGGCCAACGTCCTGACTTTC
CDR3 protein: CPGSESREQSRANVLTF

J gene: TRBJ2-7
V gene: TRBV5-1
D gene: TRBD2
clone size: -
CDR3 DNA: TGCGCCAGCAGCTTGGTGGGACTAGCGGCTTCCTACGAGCAGTACTTC
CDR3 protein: CASSLVGLAASYEQYF

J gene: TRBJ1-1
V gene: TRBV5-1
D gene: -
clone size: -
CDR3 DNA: TGCGCCAGCAGCTCCCCTGTTGGCAACCTCATGAACACTGAAGCTTTCTTT
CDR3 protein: CASSSPVGNLMNTEAFF

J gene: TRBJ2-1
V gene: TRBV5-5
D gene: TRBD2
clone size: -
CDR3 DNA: TGTGCCAGCAGCCTAATGGCCAGCGGGAGGTACAATGAGCAGTTCTTC
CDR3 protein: CASSLMASGRYNEQFF

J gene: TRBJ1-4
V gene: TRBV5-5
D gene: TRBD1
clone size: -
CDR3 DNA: TGTGCCAGCAGCTTGGAGCGGACAGGGGCAAATAATGAAAAACTGTTTTTT
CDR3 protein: CASSLERTGANNEKLFF

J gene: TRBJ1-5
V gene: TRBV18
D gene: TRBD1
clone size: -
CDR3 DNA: TGTGCCAGCTCGCTGACAGGGACTTGGAGCAATCAGCCCCAGCATTTT
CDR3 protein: CASSLTGTWSNQPQHF

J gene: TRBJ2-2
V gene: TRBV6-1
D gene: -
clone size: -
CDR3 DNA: TGTGCCTGCCAAGGCCAGGGAGGTACCGGGGAGCTGTTTTTT
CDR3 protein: CACQGQGGTGELFF

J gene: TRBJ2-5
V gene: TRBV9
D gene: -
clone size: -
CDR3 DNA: TGTGCCAGCAGCGTAGGGGGAAATCAAGAGACCCAGTACTTC
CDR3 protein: CASSVGGNQETQYF

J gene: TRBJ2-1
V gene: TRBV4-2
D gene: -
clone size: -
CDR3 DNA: TGTGCCAGCAGCCGGAGGTCCAATGAGCAGTTCTTC
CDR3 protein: CASSRRSNEQFF

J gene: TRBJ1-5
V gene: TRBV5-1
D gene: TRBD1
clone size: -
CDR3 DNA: TGCGCCAGCAGCTCCACAGGGGGCAATCAGCCCCAGCATTTT
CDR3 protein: CASSSTGGNQPQHF

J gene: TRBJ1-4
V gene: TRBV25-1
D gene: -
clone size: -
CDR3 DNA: TGTGCCAGCAGTGCTCCGCAACTGGGGGCGGTTGGAAAACTGTTTTTT
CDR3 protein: CASSAPQLGAVGKLFF

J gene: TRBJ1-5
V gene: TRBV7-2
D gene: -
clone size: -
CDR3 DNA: TGTGCCAGCAGCTTACAACGGAATCAGCCCCAGCATTTT
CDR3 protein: CASSLQRNQPQHF

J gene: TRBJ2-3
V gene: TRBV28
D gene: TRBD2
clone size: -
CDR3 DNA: TGTGCCAGCAGTTTATGGGCTAGCGGGGAGGGGGATACGCAGTATTTT
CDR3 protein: CASSLWASGEGDTQYF

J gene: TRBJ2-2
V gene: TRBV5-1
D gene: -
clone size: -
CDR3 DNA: TGCGCCAGCACTCCGCGAGGAAACACCGGGGAGCTGTTTTTT
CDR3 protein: CASTPRGNTGELFF

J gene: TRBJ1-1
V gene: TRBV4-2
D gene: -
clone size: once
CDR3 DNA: TGTGCCAGCACCCCGGCCACGAACCAGAACACTGAAGCTTTCTTT
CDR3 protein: CASTPATNQNTEAFF

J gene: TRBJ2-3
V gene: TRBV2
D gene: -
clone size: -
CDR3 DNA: TGTGCCAGCAGGGGGCAGGTGAACACAGATACGCAGTATTTT
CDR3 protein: CASRGQVNTDTQYF

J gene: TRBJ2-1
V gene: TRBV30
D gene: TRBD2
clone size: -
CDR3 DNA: TGTGCCTGGGATCTAGCGGGAGGTTGGGAGCAGTTCTTC
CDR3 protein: CAWDLAGGWEQFF

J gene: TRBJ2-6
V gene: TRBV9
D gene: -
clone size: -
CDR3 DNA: TGTGCCAGCAGCGTAGGAATCTCTAGATCTGGGGCCAACGTCCTGACTTTC
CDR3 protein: CASSVGISRSGANVLTF

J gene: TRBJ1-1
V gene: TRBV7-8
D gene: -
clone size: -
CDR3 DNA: TGTGCCAGCAGCGTAGACGACAGTCTCCTGAACACTGAAGCTTTCTTT
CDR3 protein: CASSVDDSLLNTEAFF

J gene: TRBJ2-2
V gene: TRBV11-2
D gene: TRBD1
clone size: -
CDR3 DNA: TGTGCCAGCAGCTTACAGGGGGCGCCCGCCGGGGAGCTGTTTTTT
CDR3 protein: CASSLQGAPAGELFF

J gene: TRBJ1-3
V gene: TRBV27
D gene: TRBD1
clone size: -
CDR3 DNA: TGTGCCAGCAGGGGACAGGGTCGAGTTTCTGGAAACACCATATATTTT
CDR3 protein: CASRGQGRVSGNTIYF

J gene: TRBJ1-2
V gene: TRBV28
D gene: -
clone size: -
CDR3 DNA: TGTGCCAGCGGGAGGGCCAGAGGCCCTAACTATGGCTACACCTTC
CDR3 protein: CASGRARGPNYGYTF

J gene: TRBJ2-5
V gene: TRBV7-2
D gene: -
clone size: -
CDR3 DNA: TGTGCCAGCAGCTTAGGTTCTCGGACCCAGTACTTC
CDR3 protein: CASSLGSRTQYF

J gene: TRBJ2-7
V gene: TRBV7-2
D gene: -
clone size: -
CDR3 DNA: TGTGCCAGCAGCCCCGAGGGCGGTCCGGGCTCCTACGAGCAGTACTTC
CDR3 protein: CASSPEGGPGSYEQYF

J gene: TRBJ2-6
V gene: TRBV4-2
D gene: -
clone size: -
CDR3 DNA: TGTGCCAGCAGCCAAGCCTACAGGACCCGCTCTGGGGCCAACGTCCTGACTTTC
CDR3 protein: CASSQAYRTRSGANVLTF

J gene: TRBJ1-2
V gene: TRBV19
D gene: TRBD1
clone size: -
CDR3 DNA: TGTGCCAGTAACCGGGACAGGGGCCGGGGCTACACCTTC
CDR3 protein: CASNRDRGRGYTF

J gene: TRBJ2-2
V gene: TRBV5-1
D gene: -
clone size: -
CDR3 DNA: TGCGCCAGCAGCTTGGACCCGGGGTCCGGGGAGCTGTTTTTT
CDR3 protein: CASSLDPGSGELFF

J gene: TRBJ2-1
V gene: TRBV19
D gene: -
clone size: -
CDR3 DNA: TGTGCCAGTAGTATCGCCAATTCGGTACCCTCACCTAGCGAGCAGTTCTTC
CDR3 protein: CASSIANSVPSPSEQFF

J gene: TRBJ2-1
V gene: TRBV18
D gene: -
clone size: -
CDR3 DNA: TGTGCCAGCTCACCACCGACCAGCTACAATGAGCAGTTCTTC
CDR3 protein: CASSPPTSYNEQFF

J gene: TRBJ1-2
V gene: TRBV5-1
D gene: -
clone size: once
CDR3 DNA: TGCGCCAGCAGCTTGAATTTGGGTCCCCCTAGCTATGGCTACACCTTC
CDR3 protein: CASSLNLGPPSYGYTF

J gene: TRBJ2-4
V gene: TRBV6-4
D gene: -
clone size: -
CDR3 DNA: TGTGCCAGCAGAAAAATCAGGCAAGGGTCTATAGCCAAAAACATTCAGTACTTC
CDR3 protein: CASRKIRQGSIAKNIQYF